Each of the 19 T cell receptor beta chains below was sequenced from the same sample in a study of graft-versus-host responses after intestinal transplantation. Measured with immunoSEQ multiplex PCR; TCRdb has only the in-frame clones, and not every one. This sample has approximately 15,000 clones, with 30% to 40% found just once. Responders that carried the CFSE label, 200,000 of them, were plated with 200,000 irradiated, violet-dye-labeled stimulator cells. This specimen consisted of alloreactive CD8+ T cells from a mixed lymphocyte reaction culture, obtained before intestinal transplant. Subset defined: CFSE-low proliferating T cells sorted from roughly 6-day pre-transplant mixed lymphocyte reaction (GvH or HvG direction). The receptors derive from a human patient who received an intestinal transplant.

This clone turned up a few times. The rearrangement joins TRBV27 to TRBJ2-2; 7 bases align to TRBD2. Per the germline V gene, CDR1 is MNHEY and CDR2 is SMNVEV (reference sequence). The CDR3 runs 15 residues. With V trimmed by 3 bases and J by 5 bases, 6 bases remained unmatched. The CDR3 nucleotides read TGTGCCAGCAGTTTCGGACTAGGTGCAACCGGGGAGCTGTTTTTT. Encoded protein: CASSFGLGATGELFF.

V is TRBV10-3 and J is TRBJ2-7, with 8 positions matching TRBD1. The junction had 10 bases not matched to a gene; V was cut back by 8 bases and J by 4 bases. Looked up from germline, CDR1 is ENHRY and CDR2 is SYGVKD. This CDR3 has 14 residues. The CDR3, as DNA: TGTGCCATCGCGCGGGACAGGATTTCATACGAGCAGTACTTC. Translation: CAIARDRISYEQYF.

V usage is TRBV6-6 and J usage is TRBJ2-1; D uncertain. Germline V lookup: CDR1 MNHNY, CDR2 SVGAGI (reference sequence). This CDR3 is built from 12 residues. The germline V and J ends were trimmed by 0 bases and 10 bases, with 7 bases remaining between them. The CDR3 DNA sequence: TGTGCCAGCAGTTACTCAGGGAAAGAGCAGTTCTTC. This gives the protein CASSYSGKEQFF.

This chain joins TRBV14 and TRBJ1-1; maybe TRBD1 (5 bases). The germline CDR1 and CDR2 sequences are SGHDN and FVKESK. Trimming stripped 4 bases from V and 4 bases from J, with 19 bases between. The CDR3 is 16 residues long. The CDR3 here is CASSPTSRGSRTEAFF. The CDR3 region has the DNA TGTGCCAGCAGCCCCACGTCCCGGGGGAGTCGCACTGAAGCTTTCTTT.

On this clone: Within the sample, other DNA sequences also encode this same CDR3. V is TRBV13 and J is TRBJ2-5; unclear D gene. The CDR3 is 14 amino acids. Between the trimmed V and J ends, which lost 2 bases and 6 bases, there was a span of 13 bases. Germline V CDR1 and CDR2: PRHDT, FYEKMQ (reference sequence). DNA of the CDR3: TGTGCCAGCAGCTTACGTGGGTTGGGAAAGACCCAGTACTTC. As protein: CASSLRGLGKTQYF.

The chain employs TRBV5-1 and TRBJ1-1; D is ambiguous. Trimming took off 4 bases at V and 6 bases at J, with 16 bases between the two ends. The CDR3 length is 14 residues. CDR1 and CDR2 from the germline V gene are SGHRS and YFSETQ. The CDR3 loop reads CASSQIPSLPEAFF. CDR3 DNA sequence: TGCGCCAGCAGCCAGATCCCCTCACTCCCTGAAGCTTTCTTT.

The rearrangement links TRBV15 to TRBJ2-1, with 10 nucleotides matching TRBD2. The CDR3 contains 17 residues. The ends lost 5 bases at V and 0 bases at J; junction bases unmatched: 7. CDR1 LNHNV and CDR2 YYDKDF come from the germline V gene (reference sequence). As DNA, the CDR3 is TGTGCCACCAGCCCCGGACTAGCGGCTAGCTCCTACAATGAGCAGTTCTTC. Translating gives CATSPGLAASSYNEQFF.

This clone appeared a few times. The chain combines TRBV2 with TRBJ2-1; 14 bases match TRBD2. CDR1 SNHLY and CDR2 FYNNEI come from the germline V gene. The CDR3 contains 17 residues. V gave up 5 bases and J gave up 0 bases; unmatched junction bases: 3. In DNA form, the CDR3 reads TGTGCCAGCAGTACCGGGACTAGCGGGAGCTCCTACAATGAGCAGTTCTTC. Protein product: CASSTGTSGSSYNEQFF.

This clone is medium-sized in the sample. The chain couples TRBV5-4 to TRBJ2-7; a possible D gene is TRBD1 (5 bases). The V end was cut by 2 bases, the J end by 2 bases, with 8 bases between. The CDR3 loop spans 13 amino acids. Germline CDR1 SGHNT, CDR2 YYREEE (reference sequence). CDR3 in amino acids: CASSFQGTYEQYF. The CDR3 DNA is TGTGCCAGCAGCTTTCAGGGAACCTACGAGCAGTACTTC.

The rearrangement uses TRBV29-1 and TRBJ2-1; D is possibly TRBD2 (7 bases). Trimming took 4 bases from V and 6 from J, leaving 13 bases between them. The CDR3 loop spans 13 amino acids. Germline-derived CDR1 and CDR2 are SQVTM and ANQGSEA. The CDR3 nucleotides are TGCAGCGTTGCGGGGGGCGCGGTCAATGAGCAGTTCTTC. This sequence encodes CSVAGGAVNEQFF.

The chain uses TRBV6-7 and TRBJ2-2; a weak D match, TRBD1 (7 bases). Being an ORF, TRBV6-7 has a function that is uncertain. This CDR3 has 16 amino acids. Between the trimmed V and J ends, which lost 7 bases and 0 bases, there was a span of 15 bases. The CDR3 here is CASTKGAGSNTGELFF. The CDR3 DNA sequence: TGTGCCAGCACCAAGGGGGCGGGATCGAACACCGGGGAGCTGTTTTTT.

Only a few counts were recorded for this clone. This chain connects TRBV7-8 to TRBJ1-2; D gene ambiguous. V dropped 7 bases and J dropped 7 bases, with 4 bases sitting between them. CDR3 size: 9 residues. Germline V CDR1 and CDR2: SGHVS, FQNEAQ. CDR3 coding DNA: TGTGCCAGCATAACTGGCTACACCTTC. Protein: CASITGYTF.

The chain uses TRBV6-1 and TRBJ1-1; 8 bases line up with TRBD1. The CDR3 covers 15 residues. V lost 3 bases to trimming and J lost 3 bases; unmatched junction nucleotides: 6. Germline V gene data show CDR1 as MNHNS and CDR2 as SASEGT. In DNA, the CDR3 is TGTGCCAGCAGTGACCCCCGACAGGGGTACACTGAAGCTTTCTTT. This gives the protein CASSDPRQGYTEAFF.

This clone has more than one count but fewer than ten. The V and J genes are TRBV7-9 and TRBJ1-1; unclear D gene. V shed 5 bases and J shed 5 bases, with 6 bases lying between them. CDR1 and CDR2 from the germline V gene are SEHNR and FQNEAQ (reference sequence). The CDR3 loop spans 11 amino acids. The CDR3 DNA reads TGTGCCAGCAGCACACCTACTGAAGCTTTCTTT. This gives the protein CASSTPTEAFF.

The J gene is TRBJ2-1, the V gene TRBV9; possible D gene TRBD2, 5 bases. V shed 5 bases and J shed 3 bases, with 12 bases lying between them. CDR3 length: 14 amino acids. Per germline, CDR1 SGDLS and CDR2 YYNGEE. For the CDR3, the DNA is TGTGCCAGCAGTCGTGGAGGTGACTACAATGAGCAGTTCTTC. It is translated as CASSRGGDYNEQFF.

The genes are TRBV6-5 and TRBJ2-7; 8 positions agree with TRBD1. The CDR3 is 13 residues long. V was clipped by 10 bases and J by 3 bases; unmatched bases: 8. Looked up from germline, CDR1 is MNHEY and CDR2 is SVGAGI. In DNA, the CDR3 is TGTGCCACCGTACAGGGGGAAGGCTACGAGCAGTACTTC. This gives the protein CATVQGEGYEQYF.

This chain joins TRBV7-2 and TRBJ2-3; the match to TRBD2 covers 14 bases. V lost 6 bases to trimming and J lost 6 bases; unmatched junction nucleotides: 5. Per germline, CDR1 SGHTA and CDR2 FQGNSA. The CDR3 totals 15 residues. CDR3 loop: CASRRTSGRIDTQYF. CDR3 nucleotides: TGTGCCAGCAGGAGGACTAGCGGGAGGATTGATACGCAGTATTTT.

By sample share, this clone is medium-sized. The CDR3 loop is CASSDRVERYEQYF. In DNA, the CDR3 is TGCGCCAGCAGCGACAGGGTTGAGCGCTACGAGCAGTACTTC. The V call is TRBV4-1, the J call TRBJ2-7; TRBD1 aligns across 7 bases. With V trimmed by 5 bases and J by 3 bases, 7 bases remained unmatched. The germline V gene has CDR1 MGHRA and CDR2 YSYEKL. The CDR3 is 14 amino acids.

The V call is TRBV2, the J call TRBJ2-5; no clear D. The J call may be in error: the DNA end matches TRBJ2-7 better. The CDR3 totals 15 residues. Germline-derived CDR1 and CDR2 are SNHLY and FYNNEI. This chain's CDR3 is CASSEWPQFSYEQYF. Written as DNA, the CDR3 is TGTGCCAGCAGTGAGTGGCCGCAATTCTCCTACGAGCAGTACTTC.